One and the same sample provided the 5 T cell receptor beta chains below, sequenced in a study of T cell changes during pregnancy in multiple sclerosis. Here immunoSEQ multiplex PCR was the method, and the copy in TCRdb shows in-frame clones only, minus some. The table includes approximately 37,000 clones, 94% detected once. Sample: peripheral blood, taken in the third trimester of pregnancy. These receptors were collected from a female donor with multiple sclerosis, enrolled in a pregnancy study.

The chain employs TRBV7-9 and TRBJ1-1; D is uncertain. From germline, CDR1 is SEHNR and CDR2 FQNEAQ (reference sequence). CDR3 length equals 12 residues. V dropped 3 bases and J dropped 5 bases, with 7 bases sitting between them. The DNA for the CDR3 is TGTGCCAGCAGCTTCGAGGGAACTGAAGCTTTCTTT. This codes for CASSFEGTEAFF.

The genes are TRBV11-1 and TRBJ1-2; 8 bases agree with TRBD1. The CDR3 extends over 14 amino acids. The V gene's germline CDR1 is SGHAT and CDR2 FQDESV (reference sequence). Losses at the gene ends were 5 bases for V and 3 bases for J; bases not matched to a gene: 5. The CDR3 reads CASSSPDRDYGYTF. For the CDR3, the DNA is TGTGCCAGCAGCAGCCCGGACAGGGACTATGGCTACACCTTC. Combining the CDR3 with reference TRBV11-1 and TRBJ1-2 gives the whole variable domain EAEVAQSPRYKITEKSQAVAFWCDPISGHATLYWYRQILGQGPELLVQFQDESVVDDSQLPKDRFSAERLKGVDSTLKIQPAELGDSAMYLCASSSPDRDYGYTFGSGTRLTVV.

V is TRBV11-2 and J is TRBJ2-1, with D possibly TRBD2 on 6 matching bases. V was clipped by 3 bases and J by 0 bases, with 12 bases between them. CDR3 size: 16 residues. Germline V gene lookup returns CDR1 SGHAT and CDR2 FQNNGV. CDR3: CASSFREFTSYNEQFF. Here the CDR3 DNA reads TGTGCCAGCAGCTTCCGGGAGTTCACCTCCTACAATGAGCAGTTCTTC.

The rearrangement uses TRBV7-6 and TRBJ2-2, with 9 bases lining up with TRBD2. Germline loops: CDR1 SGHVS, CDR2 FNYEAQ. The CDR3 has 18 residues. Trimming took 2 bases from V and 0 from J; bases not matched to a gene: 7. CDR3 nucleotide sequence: TGTGCCAGCAGCTTATCGGCTAGCGGGGCCGCGAACACCGGGGAGCTGTTTTTT. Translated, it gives CASSLSASGAANTGELFF.

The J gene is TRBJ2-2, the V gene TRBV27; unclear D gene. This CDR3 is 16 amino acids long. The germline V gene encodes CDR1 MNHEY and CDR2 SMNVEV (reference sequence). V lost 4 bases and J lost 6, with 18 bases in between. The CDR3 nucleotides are TGTGCCAGCAGTTCCGCGAGGCTAGTCGTGTCCGGGGAGCTGTTTTTT. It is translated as CASSSARLVVSGELFF.